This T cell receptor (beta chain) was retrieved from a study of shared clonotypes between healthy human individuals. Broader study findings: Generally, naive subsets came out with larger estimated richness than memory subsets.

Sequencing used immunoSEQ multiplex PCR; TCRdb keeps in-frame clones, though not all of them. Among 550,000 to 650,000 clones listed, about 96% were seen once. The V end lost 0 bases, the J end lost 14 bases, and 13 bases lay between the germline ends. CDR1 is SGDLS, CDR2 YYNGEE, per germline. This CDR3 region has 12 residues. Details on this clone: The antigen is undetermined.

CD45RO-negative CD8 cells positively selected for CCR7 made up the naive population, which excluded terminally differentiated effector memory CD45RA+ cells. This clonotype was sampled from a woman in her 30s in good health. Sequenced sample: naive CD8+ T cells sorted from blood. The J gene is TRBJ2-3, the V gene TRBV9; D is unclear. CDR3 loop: CASSVAPEEPYF. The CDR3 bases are TGTGCCAGCAGCGTAGCCCCAGAGGAACCGTATTTT.